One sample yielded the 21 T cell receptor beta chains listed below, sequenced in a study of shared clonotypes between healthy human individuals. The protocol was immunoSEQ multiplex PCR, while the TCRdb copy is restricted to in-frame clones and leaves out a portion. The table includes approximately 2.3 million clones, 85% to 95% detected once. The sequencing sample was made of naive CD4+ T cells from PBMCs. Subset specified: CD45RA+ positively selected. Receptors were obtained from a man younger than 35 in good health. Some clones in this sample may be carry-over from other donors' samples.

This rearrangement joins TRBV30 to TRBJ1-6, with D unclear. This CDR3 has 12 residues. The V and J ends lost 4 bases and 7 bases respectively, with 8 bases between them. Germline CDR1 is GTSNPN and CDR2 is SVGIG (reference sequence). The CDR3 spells CAWTQSNSPLHF. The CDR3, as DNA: TGTGCCTGGACACAGTCAAATTCACCCCTCCACTTT.

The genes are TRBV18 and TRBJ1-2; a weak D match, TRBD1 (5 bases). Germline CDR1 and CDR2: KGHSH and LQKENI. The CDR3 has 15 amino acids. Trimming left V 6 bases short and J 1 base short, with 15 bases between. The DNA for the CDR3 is TGTGCCAGCTCGGGGGACGCTCGTAATAACTATGGCTACACCTTC. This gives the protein CASSGDARNNYGYTF.

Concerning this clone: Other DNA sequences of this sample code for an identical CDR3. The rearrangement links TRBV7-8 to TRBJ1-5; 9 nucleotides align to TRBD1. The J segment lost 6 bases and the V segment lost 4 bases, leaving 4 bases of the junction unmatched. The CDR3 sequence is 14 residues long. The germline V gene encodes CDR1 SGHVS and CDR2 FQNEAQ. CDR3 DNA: TGTGCCAGCAGCTCTGACAGGGGGGGTCAGCCCCAGCATTTT. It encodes CASSSDRGGQPQHF.

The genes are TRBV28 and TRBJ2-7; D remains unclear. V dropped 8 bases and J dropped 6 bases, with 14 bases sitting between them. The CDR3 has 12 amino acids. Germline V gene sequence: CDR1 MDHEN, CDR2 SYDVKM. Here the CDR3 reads CASRGRLLEQYF. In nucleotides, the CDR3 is TGTGCCAGCCGCGGTAGGCTTCTCGAGCAGTACTTC.

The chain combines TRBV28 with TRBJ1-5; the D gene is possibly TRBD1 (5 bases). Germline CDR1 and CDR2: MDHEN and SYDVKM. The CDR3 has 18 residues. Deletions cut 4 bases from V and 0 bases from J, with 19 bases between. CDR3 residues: CASSSPGLSRNSNQPQHF. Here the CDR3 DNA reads TGTGCCAGCAGTTCCCCAGGGCTATCCCGAAATAGCAATCAGCCCCAGCATTTT. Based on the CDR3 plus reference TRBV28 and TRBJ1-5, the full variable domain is DVKVTQSSRYLVKRTGEKVFLECVQDMDHENMFWYRQDPGLGLRLIYFSYDVKMKEKGDIPEGYSVSREKKERFSLILESASTNQTSMYLCASSSPGLSRNSNQPQHFGDGTRLSIL.

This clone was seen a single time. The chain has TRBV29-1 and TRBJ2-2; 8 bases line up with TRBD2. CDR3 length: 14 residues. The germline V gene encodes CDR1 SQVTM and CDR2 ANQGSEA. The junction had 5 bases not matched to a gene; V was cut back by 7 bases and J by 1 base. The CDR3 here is CSARLALNTGELFF. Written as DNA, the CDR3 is TGCAGCGCCCGACTAGCGCTGAACACCGGGGAGCTGTTTTTT.

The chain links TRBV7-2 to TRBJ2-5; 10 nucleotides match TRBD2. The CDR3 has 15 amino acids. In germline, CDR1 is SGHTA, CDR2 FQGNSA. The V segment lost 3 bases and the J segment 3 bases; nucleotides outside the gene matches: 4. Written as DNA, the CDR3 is TGTGCCAGCAGCTTCTCCGGGACTAGCGAAGAGACCCAGTACTTC. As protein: CASSFSGTSEETQYF.

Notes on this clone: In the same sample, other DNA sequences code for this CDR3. CDR3 residues: CASSLSGGNTEAFF. CDR3 DNA: TGCGCCAGCAGCTTGAGCGGGGGAAACACTGAAGCTTTCTTT. The rearrangement links TRBV5-1 to TRBJ1-1, with D possibly matching TRBD1 (5 bases). The V end lost 1 base, the J end lost 2 bases, and 9 bases lay between the germline ends. The CDR3 has 14 amino acids. Looked up from germline, CDR1 is SGHRS and CDR2 is YFSETQ.

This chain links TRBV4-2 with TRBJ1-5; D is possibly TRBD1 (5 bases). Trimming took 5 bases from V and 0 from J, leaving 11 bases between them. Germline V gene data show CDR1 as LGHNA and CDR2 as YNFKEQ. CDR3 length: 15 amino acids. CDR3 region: CASSTTGTSNQPQHF. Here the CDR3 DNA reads TGTGCCAGCAGCACAACGGGGACTAGCAATCAGCCCCAGCATTTT.

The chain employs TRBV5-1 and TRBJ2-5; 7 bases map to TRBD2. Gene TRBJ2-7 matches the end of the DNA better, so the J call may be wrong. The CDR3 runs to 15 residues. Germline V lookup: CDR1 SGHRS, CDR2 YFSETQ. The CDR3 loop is CASSSNPGLGYEQYF. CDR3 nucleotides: TGCGCCAGCAGCTCCAACCCCGGACTAGGCTACGAGCAGTACTTC.

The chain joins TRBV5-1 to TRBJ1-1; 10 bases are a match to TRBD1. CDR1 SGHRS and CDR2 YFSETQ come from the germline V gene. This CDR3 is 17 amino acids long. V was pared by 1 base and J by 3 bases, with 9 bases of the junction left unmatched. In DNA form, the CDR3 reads TGCGCCAGCAGCTTGTTGGGGACAGGGGTGGGGGACACTGAAGCTTTCTTT. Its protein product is CASSLLGTGVGDTEAFF.

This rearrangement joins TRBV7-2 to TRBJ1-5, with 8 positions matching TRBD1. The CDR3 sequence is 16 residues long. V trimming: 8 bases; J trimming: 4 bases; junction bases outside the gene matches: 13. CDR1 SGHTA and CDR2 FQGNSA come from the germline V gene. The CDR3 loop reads CASRAPGGQGNQPQHF. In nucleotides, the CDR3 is TGTGCCAGCCGAGCTCCAGGGGGCCAGGGTAATCAGCCCCAGCATTTT. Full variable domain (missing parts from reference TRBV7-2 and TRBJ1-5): GAGVSQSPSNKVTEKGKDVELRCDPISGHTALYWYRQSLGQGLEFLIYFQGNSAPDKSGLPSDRFSAERTGGSVSTLTIQRTQQEDSAVYLCASRAPGGQGNQPQHFGDGTRLSIL.

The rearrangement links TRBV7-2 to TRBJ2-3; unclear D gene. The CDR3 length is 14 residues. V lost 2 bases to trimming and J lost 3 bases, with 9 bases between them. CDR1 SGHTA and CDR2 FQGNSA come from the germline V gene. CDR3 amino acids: CASSLTGLTDTQYF. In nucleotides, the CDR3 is TGTGCCAGCAGCTTAACCGGGTTGACAGATACGCAGTATTTT.

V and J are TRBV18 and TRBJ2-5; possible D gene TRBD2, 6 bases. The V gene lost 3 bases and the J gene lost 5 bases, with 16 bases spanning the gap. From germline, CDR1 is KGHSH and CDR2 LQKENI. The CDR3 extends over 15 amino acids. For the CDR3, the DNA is TGTGCCAGCTCACCCTTACGGGAGACGGGGGAGACCCAGTACTTC. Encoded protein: CASSPLRETGETQYF.

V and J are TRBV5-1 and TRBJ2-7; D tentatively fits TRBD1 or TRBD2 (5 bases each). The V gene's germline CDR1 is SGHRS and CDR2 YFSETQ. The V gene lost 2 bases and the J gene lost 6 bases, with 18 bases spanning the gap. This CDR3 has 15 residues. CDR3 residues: CASSFSGAWGGEQYF. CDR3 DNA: TGCGCCAGCAGCTTCTCCGGGGCCTGGGGCGGCGAGCAGTACTTC.

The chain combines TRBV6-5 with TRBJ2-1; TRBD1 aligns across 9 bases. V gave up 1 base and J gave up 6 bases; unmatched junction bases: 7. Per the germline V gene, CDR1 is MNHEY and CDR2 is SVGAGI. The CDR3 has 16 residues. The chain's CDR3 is CASSYLPGQGPNEQFF. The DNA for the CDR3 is TGTGCCAGCAGTTACTTACCGGGACAGGGACCCAATGAGCAGTTCTTC.

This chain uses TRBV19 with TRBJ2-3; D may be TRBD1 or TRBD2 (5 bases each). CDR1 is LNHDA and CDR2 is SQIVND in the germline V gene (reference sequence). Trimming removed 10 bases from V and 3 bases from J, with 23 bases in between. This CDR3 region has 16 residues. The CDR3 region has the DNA TGTGCCATGCCCCGGATGGGGGTTAAGTGGACAGATACGCAGTATTTT. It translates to CAMPRMGVKWTDTQYF.

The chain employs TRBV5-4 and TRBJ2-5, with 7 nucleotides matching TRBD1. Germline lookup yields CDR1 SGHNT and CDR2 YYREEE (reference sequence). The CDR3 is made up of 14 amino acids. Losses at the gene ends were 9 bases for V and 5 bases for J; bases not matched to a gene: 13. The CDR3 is CATTPGGYGETQYF. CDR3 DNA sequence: TGTGCCACGACGCCAGGGGGATATGGCGAGACCCAGTACTTC.

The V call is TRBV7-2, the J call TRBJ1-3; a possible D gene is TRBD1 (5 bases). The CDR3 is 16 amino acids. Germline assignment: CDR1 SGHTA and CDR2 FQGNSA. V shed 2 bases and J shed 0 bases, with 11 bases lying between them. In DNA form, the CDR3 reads TGTGCCAGCAGCTTATTAGGACAAAACTCTGGAAACACCATATATTTT. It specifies CASSLLGQNSGNTIYF.

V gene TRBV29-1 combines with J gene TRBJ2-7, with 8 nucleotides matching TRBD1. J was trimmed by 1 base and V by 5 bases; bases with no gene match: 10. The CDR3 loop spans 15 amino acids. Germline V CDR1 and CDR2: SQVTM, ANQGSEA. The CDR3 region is CSVTQGARSSYEQYF. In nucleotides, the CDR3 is TGCAGCGTTACTCAGGGGGCGCGGTCTTCCTACGAGCAGTACTTC.

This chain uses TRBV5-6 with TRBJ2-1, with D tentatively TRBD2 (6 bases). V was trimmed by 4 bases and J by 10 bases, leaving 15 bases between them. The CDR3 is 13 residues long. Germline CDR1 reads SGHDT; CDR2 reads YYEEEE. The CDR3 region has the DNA TGTGCCAGCAGCGTCACGGGGGAGGAGGAGCAGTTCTTC. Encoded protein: CASSVTGEEEQFF.